The 8 T cell receptor beta chains listed next were all sequenced from one sample in a study of cytomegalovirus exposure and HLA in healthy donors. The PCR was carried out with 60 Vbeta primers and 13 Jbeta primers. TCRdb's table, derived via immunoSEQ multiplex PCR, lists solely in-frame clones and lacks some. Here the sample spans 95,000 to 150,000 clones, under 20% being singletons. The sequenced sample consisted of PBMCs. The origin of the receptors is a female donor in good health and CMV-seropositive.

V usage is TRBV5-1 and J usage is TRBJ2-1, with 8 bases matching TRBD2. V gave up 4 bases and J gave up 6 bases; unmatched junction bases: 9. Germline V lookup: CDR1 SGHRS, CDR2 YFSETQ. CDR3 size: 15 residues. The CDR3 loop reads CASSVGTRTCNEQFF. DNA for the CDR3: TGCGCCAGCAGCGTCGGGACTAGGACCTGCAATGAGCAGTTCTTC.

The gene calls are TRBV27 and TRBJ1-2; D possibly corresponds to TRBD1 (5 bases). Germline assignment: CDR1 MNHEY and CDR2 SMNVEV (reference sequence). V lost 6 bases, J lost 5 bases, and 10 bases lay in between. This CDR3 spans 12 amino acids. CDR3 loop: CASSGGDYGYTF. CDR3 in DNA: TGTGCCAGCAGCGGGGGAGATTATGGCTACACCTTC.

The chain is built from TRBV6-6 and TRBJ2-7, with 7 bases lining up with TRBD1. Germline values: CDR1 MNHNY, CDR2 SVGAGI (reference sequence). This CDR3 contains 13 residues. J was trimmed by 4 bases and V by 2 bases; bases with no gene match: 2. This chain's CDR3 is CASSYQQGYEQYF. CDR3 sequence (DNA): TGTGCCAGCAGTTACCAACAGGGGTACGAGCAGTACTTC.

The chain joins TRBV7-2 to TRBJ2-5, with a weak D call TRBD2 (6 bases). CDR1 is SGHTA and CDR2 is FQGNSA in the germline V gene. This CDR3 contains 12 residues. The V end was cut by 7 bases, the J end by 5 bases, with 11 bases between. This chain's CDR3 is CASKNAGETQYF. The CDR3 nucleotides read TGTGCCAGCAAAAACGCGGGGGAGACCCAGTACTTC.

This clone has only a few counts. The V and J genes are TRBV28 and TRBJ2-1; TRBD2 aligns across 10 bases. Germline trimming cut 9 bases from V and 10 bases from J; bases unmatched to any gene: 15. CDR1 is MDHEN and CDR2 is SYDVKM in the germline V gene. This CDR3 spans 15 amino acids. CDR3: CASKTGTSDRGEQFF. The CDR3 nucleotides read TGTGCCAGTAAGACCGGGACTAGCGATCGAGGGGAGCAGTTCTTC. The complete variable domain, with remaining parts taken from reference TRBV28 and TRBJ2-1, reads DVKVTQSSRYLVKRTGEKVFLECVQDMDHENMFWYRQDPGLGLRLIYFSYDVKMKEKGDIPEGYSVSREKKERFSLILESASTNQTSMYLCASKTGTSDRGEQFFGPGTRLTVL.

The rearrangement uses TRBV5-1 and TRBJ2-3, with 10 nucleotides matching TRBD2. The germline CDR1 and CDR2 sequences are SGHRS and YFSETQ. V lost 4 bases and J lost 1; bases outside the gene matches: 12. This CDR3 contains 18 residues. The CDR3 region has the DNA TGCGCCAGCAGCGTAGCCATTAGCGGGGGGTTTCGCACAGATACGCAGTATTTT. Its protein is CASSVAISGGFRTDTQYF.

The genes are TRBV10-3 and TRBJ2-3; 8 nucleotides line up with TRBD1. Germline trimming cut 2 bases from V and 3 bases from J; bases unmatched to any gene: 4. Germline values: CDR1 ENHRY, CDR2 SYGVKD. The CDR3 spans 15 residues. CDR3 sequence: CAISERQGRTDTQYF. CDR3 coding DNA: TGTGCCATCAGTGAGAGACAGGGGAGGACAGATACGCAGTATTTT.

The V call is TRBV4-1, the J call TRBJ1-4, with 7 bases matching TRBD1. CDR3 length equals 14 residues. V lost 5 bases to trimming and J lost 8 bases; unmatched junction nucleotides: 8. CDR1 MGHRA and CDR2 YSYEKL come from the germline V gene. The CDR3 spells CASSFDRVGEKLFF. The DNA for the CDR3 is TGCGCCAGCAGCTTCGACAGGGTAGGCGAAAAACTGTTTTTT.